This is a list of T cell receptor beta chains from one sample in a study of blood T cell repertoires in COVID-19. TCRdb's copy holds only in-frame clones and misses some; the assay was immunoSEQ multiplex PCR. The sample lists over 75,000 clones, 80% occurring once. Sequencing was carried out using peripheral blood. The receptors shown here come from a human donor in a cohort sampled during active COVID-19. Both conserved end residues are part of each CDR3. A D gene is named only where the DNA matches it firmly. The size entry is marked missing in some rows and otherwise reads once, few, many or a size class.

TRBV28,-,TRBJ2-7,-,TGTGCCAGCAGTTTGAGGCCCCCCTCGGCGCGGGAGCAGTACTTC,CASSLRPPSAREQYF
TRBV30,-,TRBJ1-6,few,TGTGCCTGGGATCACTATAATTCACCCCTCCACTTT,CAWDHYNSPLHF
TRBV5-1,TRBD2,TRBJ2-3,-,TGCGCCAGCAGCTTGGGTACTAGCGGGCGGGGAGATACGCAGTATTTT,CASSLGTSGRGDTQYF
TRBV6-6,-,TRBJ1-5,-,TGTGCCAGCAGTTCTTCTATGGGGGCGGGCAATCAGCCCCAGCATTTT,CASSSSMGAGNQPQHF
TRBV27,TRBD2,TRBJ2-3,-,TGTGCCAGCAGTCCCGGGCGGCTAGCGGGAGCGGATACGCAGTATTTT,CASSPGRLAGADTQYF
TRBV3-1/TRBV3-2,-,TRBJ1-4,-,TGTGCCAGCAGCCGGCGGGCAACTAATGAAAAACTGTTTTTT,CASSRRATNEKLFF
TRBV27,TRBD1,TRBJ1-5,-,TGTGCCAGCAGAACCTCAGGACAGGGTCATCAGCCCCAGCATTTT,CASRTSGQGHQPQHF
TRBV28,TRBD2,TRBJ2-3,-,TGTGCCAGCAGCCGGACTAGGGCAGATACGCAGTATTTT,CASSRTRADTQYF
TRBV28,TRBD2,TRBJ2-2,-,TGTGCCAGCAGCGGGTTAGCGGGGGCGATCGGGGAGCTGTTTTTT,CASSGLAGAIGELFF
TRBV3-1/TRBV3-2,-,TRBJ2-5,-,TGTGCCAGCAGCCAAGATGGGGCGGTACACCGGCGAGAGACCCAGTACTTC,CASSQDGAVHRRETQYF
TRBV28,-,TRBJ1-5,-,TGTGCCAGCAGTTCGGCAGGGGCCCATCAGCCCCAGCATTTT,CASSSAGAHQPQHF
TRBV7-3,TRBD2,TRBJ2-1,-,TGTGCCAGCAGCATGGGACTAGCGTCTTACAATGAGCAGTTCTTC,CASSMGLASYNEQFF
TRBV5-4,-,TRBJ1-6,-,TGTGCCAGCAGCTTGGAATTGCAGAATAATTCACCCCTCCACTTT,CASSLELQNNSPLHF
TRBV28,-,TRBJ1-2,-,TGTGCCAGCGGTGAAACGACAGATGGCTACACCTTC,CASGETTDGYTF
TRBV5-1,-,TRBJ2-1,-,TGCGCCAGCAGCCCCGGTTTCCCGAGCTCCTACAATGAGCAGTTCTTC,CASSPGFPSSYNEQFF
TRBV28,TRBD2,TRBJ2-2,-,TGTGCCAGCAGTGGCGGGACTAGCGGGACGAACACCGGGGAGCTGTTTTTT,CASSGGTSGTNTGELFF
TRBV5-6,TRBD2,TRBJ2-5,-,TGTGCCAGCAGCTTTCGTCCTAGCGGGGTGCGGCAAGAGACCCAGTACTTC,CASSFRPSGVRQETQYF
TRBV18,-,TRBJ1-2,-,TGTGCCAGCTCACCAAATACCCAGGGAAACTATGGCTACACCTTC,CASSPNTQGNYGYTF
TRBV5-4,TRBD1,TRBJ2-3,-,TGTGCCAGCACCCACGCCGGGACAGGGGATTGGGATACGCAGTATTTT,CASTHAGTGDWDTQYF
TRBV6-5,TRBD1,TRBJ1-2,-,TGTGCCAGCAGGCCGGGACAGGGGGCGCCGAACACCTTC,CASRPGQGAPNTF
TRBV6-6,-,TRBJ2-7,-,TGTGCCAGCAGTTATTTAGCGTACGAGCAGTACTTC,CASSYLAYEQYF
TRBV7-8,-,TRBJ1-2,-,TGTGCCAGCAGCTTAGTCGGACACCTGGCCTATGGCTACACCTTC,CASSLVGHLAYGYTF
TRBV19,TRBD1,TRBJ1-6,-,TGTGCCAGTAGTCGACAGGGGAGTTGGTCACCCCTCCACTTT,CASSRQGSWSPLHF
TRBV2,-,TRBJ1-4,-,TGTGCCAGCAGTGAACGACCTGGGGGGGAGAATGAAAAACTGTTTTTT,CASSERPGGENEKLFF
TRBV9,-,TRBJ1-2,-,TGTGCCAGCAGCGTCACAGGGAAAGCCTATGGCTACACCTTC,CASSVTGKAYGYTF
TRBV27,-,TRBJ2-5,-,TGTGCCAGCAGGGAGACAGGGAGGGAGACCCAGTACTTC,CASRETGRETQYF
TRBV3-1/TRBV3-2,TRBD2,TRBJ2-2,-,TGTGCCAGCAGCCCCCCACACCTATACCCGCCGCGGGGAGGGGTCACCGGGGAGCTGTTTTTT,CASSPPHLYPPRGGVTGELFF
TRBV29-1,TRBD2,TRBJ2-7,-,TGCAGCGTTGGTCTAGCGGGGGACCTTTACGAGCAGTACTTC,CSVGLAGDLYEQYF
TRBV9,-,TRBJ1-6,-,TGTGCCAGCGCTCAAGCGAATGGTTCACCCCTCCACTTT,CASAQANGSPLHF
TRBV3-1/TRBV3-2,-,TRBJ1-4,-,TGTGCCAGCAGCCCAGACAGGGAAAAACTGTTTTTT,CASSPDREKLFF
TRBV18,TRBD1,TRBJ2-7,-,TGTGCCAGCTCAACGGACAGGTCTATGAGGTACGAGCAGTACTTC,CASSTDRSMRYEQYF
TRBV6-6,-,TRBJ1-2,-,TGTGCCAGCAGTCTCAACGGAGAGTTTAACTATGGCTACACCTTC,CASSLNGEFNYGYTF
TRBV24-1,TRBD2,TRBJ2-1,-,TGTGCCACCAGTGATCCTAGCGGGGGCCACAATGAGCAGTTCTTC,CATSDPSGGHNEQFF
TRBV7-9,TRBD1,TRBJ1-4,-,TGTGCCAGCAGCTCCCGACAGGGTCTGGATGAAAAACTGTTTTTT,CASSSRQGLDEKLFF
TRBV5-1,-,TRBJ1-1,-,TGCGCCAGCATGGCGACAAAAGACACTGAAGCTTTCTTT,CASMATKDTEAFF
TRBV7-3,-,TRBJ2-1,-,TGTGCCAGCAGCTTAACTAGCGGCGCCTACAATGAGCAGTTCTTC,CASSLTSGAYNEQFF
TRBV30,-,TRBJ1-5,-,TGTGCCTGGGCCCATGGACAGAATAGCAATCAGCCCCAGCATTTT,CAWAHGQNSNQPQHF
TRBV7-8,TRBD2,TRBJ2-1,-,TGTGCCAGCAGCTCCAGCGGGAGAGGTGAGCAGTTCTTC,CASSSSGRGEQFF